Listed below are T cell receptor beta chains from one sample, sequenced in a study of blood T cell repertoires in COVID-19. Only in-frame clones appear in the TCRdb table, and some are missing; sequencing was by immunoSEQ multiplex PCR. Among 120,000 to 150,000 clones listed, around nine tenths were seen once. The sequenced sample was peripheral blood. Receptors originate from a human donor in a cohort sampled during active COVID-19. Both conserved end residues are part of each CDR3.

j_call: TRBJ2-7
cdr3_length: 15
v_call: TRBV3-1/TRBV3-2
cdr3_aa: CASSQGLAGSYEQYF

j_call: TRBJ2-3
cdr3_length: 16
v_call: TRBV7-6
cdr3_aa: CASSLSTGFGTDTQYF

j_call: TRBJ2-7
cdr3_length: 15
v_call: TRBV7-2
cdr3_aa: CASSLGLAGTYEQYF

j_call: TRBJ2-5
cdr3_length: 15
v_call: TRBV28
cdr3_aa: CASSFTGGSQETQYF

j_call: TRBJ2-7
cdr3_length: 15
v_call: TRBV6-1
cdr3_aa: CASSEARTGLGEQYF

j_call: TRBJ1-1
cdr3_length: 15
v_call: TRBV28
cdr3_aa: CASSFRGIRWEQAFF

j_call: TRBJ1-1
cdr3_length: 15
v_call: TRBV6-6
cdr3_aa: CASSYVRGSDTEAFF

j_call: TRBJ2-7
cdr3_length: 14
v_call: TRBV5-1
cdr3_aa: CASSDDRMRNEQYF

j_call: TRBJ1-1
cdr3_length: 15
v_call: TRBV14
cdr3_aa: CASSQWDRVNTEAFF

j_call: TRBJ1-3
cdr3_length: 14
v_call: TRBV5-1
cdr3_aa: CASSLSSSGNTIYF

j_call: TRBJ2-2
cdr3_length: 20
v_call: TRBV7-9
cdr3_aa: CASSTRDAVSRPLNTGELFF

j_call: TRBJ1-5
cdr3_length: 13
v_call: TRBV18
cdr3_aa: CASSETSNQPQHF

j_call: TRBJ2-6
cdr3_length: 19
v_call: TRBV15
cdr3_aa: CATSTLGQGVDSGANVLTF

j_call: TRBJ2-1
cdr3_length: 14
v_call: TRBV5-1
cdr3_aa: CASSLGPGNNEQFF

j_call: TRBJ1-1
cdr3_length: 13
v_call: TRBV28
cdr3_aa: CASTGHLNTEAFF

j_call: TRBJ2-6
cdr3_length: 16
v_call: TRBV6-6
cdr3_aa: CASLRWAGSGANVLTF

j_call: TRBJ2-7
cdr3_length: 11
v_call: TRBV12-3/TRBV12-4
cdr3_aa: CASRRDSGQYF

j_call: TRBJ2-7
cdr3_length: 13
v_call: TRBV6-4
cdr3_aa: CASNPRSSYEQYF

j_call: TRBJ1-2
cdr3_length: 14
v_call: TRBV28
cdr3_aa: CASSGDRPLYGYTF

j_call: TRBJ1-4
cdr3_length: 15
v_call: TRBV5-4
cdr3_aa: CASSPTGQGNEKLFF

j_call: TRBJ1-1
cdr3_length: 11
v_call: TRBV28
cdr3_aa: CASSLWDSAFF

j_call: TRBJ2-1
cdr3_length: 13
v_call: TRBV6-5
cdr3_aa: CASQGGWHNEQFF

j_call: TRBJ2-7
cdr3_length: 14
v_call: TRBV6-6
cdr3_aa: CASSSGQVVYEQYF